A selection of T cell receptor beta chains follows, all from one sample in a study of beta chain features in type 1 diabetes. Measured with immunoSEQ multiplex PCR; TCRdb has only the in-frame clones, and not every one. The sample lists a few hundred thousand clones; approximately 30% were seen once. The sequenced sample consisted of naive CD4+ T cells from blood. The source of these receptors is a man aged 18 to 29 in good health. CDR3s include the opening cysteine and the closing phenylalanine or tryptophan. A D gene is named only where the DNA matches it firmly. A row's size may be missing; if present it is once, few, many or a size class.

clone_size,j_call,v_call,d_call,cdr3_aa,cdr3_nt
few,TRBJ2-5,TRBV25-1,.,CASSRGPEETQYF,TGTGCCTCCAGCCGGGGACCAGAAGAGACCCAGTACTTC
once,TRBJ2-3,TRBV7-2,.,CASSLAETDTQYF,TGTGCCAGCAGCTTAGCAGAGACAGATACGCAGTATTTT
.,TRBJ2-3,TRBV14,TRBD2,CASSHLPGLAGGDTQYF,TGTGCCAGCAGCCACCTACCGGGACTAGCGGGAGGAGATACGCAGTATTTT
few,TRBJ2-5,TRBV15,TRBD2,CATSRTSWETQYF,TGTGCCACCAGCAGGACTAGCTGGGAGACCCAGTACTTC
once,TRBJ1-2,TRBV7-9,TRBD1,CASSHRRDRASNYGYTF,TGTGCCAGCAGCCACCGTCGGGACAGGGCGTCGAACTATGGCTACACCTTC
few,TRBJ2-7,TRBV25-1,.,CASSDLGQGSSYEQYF,TGTGCCAGCAGTGATTTAGGCCAGGGAAGCTCCTACGAGCAGTACTTC
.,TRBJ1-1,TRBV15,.,CATSTPGHPEKTEAFF,TGTGCCACCAGCACTCCGGGACACCCGGAGAAGACTGAAGCTTTCTTT
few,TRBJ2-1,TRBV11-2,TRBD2,CASSKGTVFLAGAGEQFF,TGTGCCAGCAGCAAAGGGACAGTGTTCTTAGCGGGAGCAGGTGAGCAGTTCTTC
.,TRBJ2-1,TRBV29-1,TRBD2,CSVSLAGGYEQFF,TGCAGCGTCTCCCTAGCGGGAGGCTATGAGCAGTTCTTC
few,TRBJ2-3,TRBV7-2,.,CASSQTGLVDTQYF,TGTGCCAGCAGCCAAACAGGGCTTGTTGATACGCAGTATTTT
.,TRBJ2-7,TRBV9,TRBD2,CASSVGGTSGNYEQYF,TGTGCCAGCAGCGTAGGAGGGACTAGCGGCAATTACGAGCAGTACTTC
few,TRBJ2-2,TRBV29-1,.,CSVKGGPGELFF,TGCAGCGTTAAAGGGGGTCCCGGGGAGCTGTTTTTT
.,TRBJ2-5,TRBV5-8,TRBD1,CASSLPGQGALETQYF,TGTGCCAGCAGCTTGCCTGGACAGGGGGCATTGGAGACCCAGTACTTC
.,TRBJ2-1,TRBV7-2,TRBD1,CASSLWTGDEQFF,TGTGCCAGCAGCCTATGGACAGGGGATGAGCAGTTCTTC
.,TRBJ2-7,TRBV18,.,CASSTGQTYEQYF,TGTGCCAGCTCAACCGGACAGACCTACGAGCAGTACTTC
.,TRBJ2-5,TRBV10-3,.,CAISGWQQETQYF,TGTGCCATCAGTGGATGGCAGCAAGAGACCCAGTACTTC
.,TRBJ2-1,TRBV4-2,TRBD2,CASSHEVLAGGDNEQFF,TGTGCCAGCAGCCATGAAGTCCTAGCGGGAGGGGACAATGAGCAGTTCTTC
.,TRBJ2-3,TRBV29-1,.,CSVVGYRGVSTDTQYF,TGCAGCGTTGTGGGGTACCGGGGAGTTAGCACAGATACGCAGTATTTT
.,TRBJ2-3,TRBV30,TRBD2,CAWTAAGGHGTQYF,TGTGCCTGGACCGCAGCGGGGGGGCACGGGACGCAGTATTTT
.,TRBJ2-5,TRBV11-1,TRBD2,CASSSGLAETQYF,TGTGCCAGCAGCTCGGGACTAGCGGAGACCCAGTACTTC
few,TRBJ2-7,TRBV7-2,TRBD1,CASSYGQGNEQYF,TGTGCCAGCAGCTACGGACAGGGTAACGAGCAGTACTTC
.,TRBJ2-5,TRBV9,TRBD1,CASSTTPTGLETQYF,TGTGCCAGCAGCACAACTCCGACAGGGCTGGAGACCCAGTACTTC
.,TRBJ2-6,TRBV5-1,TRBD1,CASSGTGGAGGANVLTF,TGCGCCAGCAGCGGCACAGGGGGCGCGGGTGGGGCCAACGTCCTGACTTTC
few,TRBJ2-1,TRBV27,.,CASSFSGGGYNEQFF,TGTGCCAGCAGTTTTTCTGGCGGTGGCTACAATGAGCAGTTCTTC
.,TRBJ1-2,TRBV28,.,CASSLSGLRAHGYTF,TGTGCCAGCAGTTTATCCGGACTCAGGGCCCATGGCTACACCTTC
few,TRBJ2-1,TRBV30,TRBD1,CAWTSDRVDNEQFF,TGTGCCTGGACCTCAGACAGGGTTGACAATGAGCAGTTCTTC
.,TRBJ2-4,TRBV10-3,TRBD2,CAISGGRPTVAKNIQYF,TGTGCCATCAGTGGCGGGAGGCCCACGGTAGCCAAAAACATTCAGTACTTC
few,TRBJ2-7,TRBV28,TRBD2,CASSFGGLAVAYEQYF,TGTGCCAGCAGTTTTGGTGGACTAGCGGTCGCCTACGAGCAGTACTTC
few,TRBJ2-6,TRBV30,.,CASGSGANVLTF,TGTGCCTCCGGCTCTGGGGCCAACGTCCTGACTTTC
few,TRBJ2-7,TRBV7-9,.,CASSSFSGTPYEQYF,TGTGCCAGCAGCTCCTTTAGCGGTACCCCCTACGAGCAGTACTTC
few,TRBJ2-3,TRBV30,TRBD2,CAWSAYGRGGSDTQYF,TGTGCCTGGAGCGCCTACGGTAGGGGAGGGTCAGATACGCAGTATTTT
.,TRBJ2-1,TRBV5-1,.,CASSGGAQGNEQFF,TGCGCCAGCAGTGGCGGAGCTCAAGGCAATGAGCAGTTCTTC
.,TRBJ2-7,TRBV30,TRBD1,CAWSATGTEQYF,TGTGCCTGGAGTGCGACAGGGACCGAGCAGTACTTC
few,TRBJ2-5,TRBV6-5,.,CASSRQETQYF,TGTGCCAGCAGCCGCCAAGAGACCCAGTACTTC
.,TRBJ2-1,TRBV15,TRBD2,CATSRDMLAGGSEQFF,TGTGCCACCAGCAGAGATATGCTAGCGGGAGGGAGTGAGCAGTTCTTC
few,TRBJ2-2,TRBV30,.,CAWHPIGGYTGELFF,TGTGCCTGGCATCCAATCGGAGGTTACACCGGGGAGCTGTTTTTT
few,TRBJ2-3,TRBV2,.,CASSSTGAADTQYF,TGTGCCAGCAGTTCGACGGGAGCAGCAGATACGCAGTATTTT